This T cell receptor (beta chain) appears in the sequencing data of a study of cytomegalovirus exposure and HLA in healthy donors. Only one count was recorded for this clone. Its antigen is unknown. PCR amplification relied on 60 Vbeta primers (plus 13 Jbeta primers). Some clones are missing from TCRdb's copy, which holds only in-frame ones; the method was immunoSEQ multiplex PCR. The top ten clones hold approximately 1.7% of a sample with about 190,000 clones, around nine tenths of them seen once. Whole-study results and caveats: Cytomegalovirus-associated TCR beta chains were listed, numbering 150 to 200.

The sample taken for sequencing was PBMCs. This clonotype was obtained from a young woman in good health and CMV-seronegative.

The CDR3 bases are TGTGCCAGCAGCCACAGGGGGCTGGGGGAAAAACTGTTTTTT. Its translation is CASSHRGLGEKLFF. The chain uses TRBV11-3 and TRBJ1-4; TRBD1 matches at 9 bases. Germline assignment: CDR1 SGHNT and CDR2 YENEEA. The CDR3 loop spans 14 amino acids. V lost 5 bases to trimming and J lost 8 bases; unmatched junction nucleotides: 6.